These 9 T cell receptor beta chains came from one sample sequenced in a study of T cells in localized non-small cell lung cancer. Clones were sequenced by immunoSEQ multiplex PCR, and TCRdb holds only the in-frame ones, with some missing. The table records fewer than 12,000 clones, about 85% of them present only once. The sample consisted of peripheral blood, taken before any cancer treatment. The receptors were gathered from a male donor at least 60 years old with stage III lung adenocarcinoma.

V is TRBV7-9 and J is TRBJ1-1; 9 nucleotides line up with TRBD1. The V gene end was trimmed by 8 bases and the J gene end by 6 bases; junction bases not matched to a gene: 4. The V gene's germline CDR1 is SEHNR and CDR2 FQNEAQ (reference sequence). The CDR3 spans 12 residues. CDR3 in DNA: TGTGCCAGCGGACAGGGGTCGGCTGAAGCTTTCTTT. It encodes CASGQGSAEAFF.

CDR3 DNA sequence: TGTGCCAGCAGCCCCGCCGACAGCTTGAACACTGAAGCTTTCTTT. It specifies CASSPADSLNTEAFF. The gene calls are TRBV7-2 and TRBJ1-1; perhaps TRBD1 as D (5 bases). Germline CDR1 reads SGHTA; CDR2 reads FQGNSA. V dropped 5 bases and J dropped 0 bases, with 13 bases sitting between them. The CDR3 loop spans 15 amino acids.

There are a few counts of this clone. The chain joins TRBV9 to TRBJ2-2, with D perhaps TRBD2 (5 bases). With 2 bases removed from V and 8 bases from J, the gap between germline ends came to 16 bases. Germline V CDR1 and CDR2: SGDLS, YYNGEE. This CDR3 has 15 residues. The CDR3 loop reads CASSVEGDGRGELFF. CDR3 sequence (DNA): TGTGCCAGCAGCGTTGAGGGAGATGGGAGAGGGGAGCTGTTTTTT.

The chain joins TRBV11-2 to TRBJ2-7; D possibly corresponds to TRBD2 (6 bases). V dropped 1 base and J dropped 1 base, with 8 bases sitting between them. The CDR3 sequence is 14 residues long. Germline V lookup: CDR1 SGHAT, CDR2 FQNNGV. The CDR3 bases are TGTGCCAGCAGCTTAGTACGGGGGTCCTACGAGCAGTACTTC. This gives the protein CASSLVRGSYEQYF. The full variable domain, with the rest looked up from reference TRBV11-2 and TRBJ2-7, is EAGVAQSPRYKIIEKRQSVAFWCNPISGHATLYWYQQILGQGPKLLIQFQNNGVVDDSQLPKDRFSAERLKGVDSTLKIQPAKLEDSAVYLCASSLVRGSYEQYFGPGTRLTVT.

The chain links TRBV5-1 to TRBJ2-1, with no clear D. Deletions cut 4 bases from V and 4 bases from J, with 12 bases between. From germline, CDR1 is SGHRS and CDR2 YFSETQ. This CDR3 has 14 amino acids. The CDR3 loop is CASSLETLYNEQFF. CDR3 nucleotides: TGCGCCAGCAGCCTGGAAACACTTTACAATGAGCAGTTCTTC.

This rearrangement joins TRBV19 to TRBJ2-2, with 10 bases fitting TRBD1. The V gene's germline CDR1 is LNHDA and CDR2 SQIVND (reference sequence). This CDR3 contains 16 residues. V shed 2 bases, J shed 3 bases, and the junction held 3 bases outside the gene matches. The CDR3 DNA reads as TGTGCCAGTAGTATAAAGGGACAGGGGTACACCGGGGAGCTGTTTTTT. Translating gives CASSIKGQGYTGELFF.

The chain has TRBV7-3 and TRBJ2-3, with TRBD2 matching over 8 bases. Germline V gives CDR1 SGHTA, CDR2 FQGTGA. This CDR3 region has 14 residues. Germline trimming cut 2 bases from V and 6 bases from J; bases unmatched to any gene: 4. The CDR3 loop is CASSLGGGHDTQYF. DNA for the CDR3: TGTGCCAGCAGCTTAGGCGGGGGGCACGATACGCAGTATTTT.

This clone appeared a single time. V usage is TRBV6-1 and J usage is TRBJ1-2; perhaps TRBD1 as D (5 bases). CDR3 length: 13 residues. The germline V gene encodes CDR1 MNHNS and CDR2 SASEGT. Trimming shortened V by 6 bases and J by 7 bases, and 15 bases separated the two germline ends. DNA for the CDR3: TGTGCCAGCAGCATAGACAGTACCACTGGCTACACCTTC. This codes for CASSIDSTTGYTF.

Here the CDR3 DNA reads TGTGCCAGCAGCCCTGGATGGCAGGGAGGCACCGGGGAGCTGTTTTTT. It codes for CASSPGWQGGTGELFF. The gene calls are TRBV7-7 and TRBJ2-2, with D perhaps TRBD2 (6 bases). Germline CDR1 reads SSHAT; CDR2 reads FNYEAQ (reference sequence). The CDR3 totals 16 residues. The V end lost 5 bases, the J end lost 4 bases, and 17 bases lay between the germline ends.